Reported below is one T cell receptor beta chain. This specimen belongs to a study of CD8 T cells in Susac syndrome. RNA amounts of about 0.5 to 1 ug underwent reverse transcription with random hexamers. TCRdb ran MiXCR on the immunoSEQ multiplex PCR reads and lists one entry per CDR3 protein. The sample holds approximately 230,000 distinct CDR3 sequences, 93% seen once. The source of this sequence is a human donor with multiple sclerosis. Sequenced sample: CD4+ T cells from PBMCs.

The CDR3 DNA sequence: TGTGCCACCAGTGATTCGGCGGGGGGAGCCCCCTACGAGCAGTACTTC. This gives the protein CATSDSAGGAPYEQYF. The genes are TRBV24-1 and TRBJ2-7, with 8 bases lining up with TRBD2. V was clipped by 2 bases and J by 2 bases; unmatched bases: 7. The germline CDR1 and CDR2 sequences are KGHDR and SFDVKD. This CDR3 is 16 amino acids long.